This TCR beta chain is from a study of fetal regulatory T cell absence and autoimmunity. The overall study: The IPEX patients lacked clinical diabetes but had exocrine pancreas autoimmunity.

About this clone itself: Antigen unknown.

Study-level points and caveats: Compared with cord blood, pancreas showed oligoclonal TCR enrichment, some clones over 80-fold.

The table came from immunoSEQ multiplex PCR; TCRdb's copy has only in-frame clones and leaves some out. The sample consists of 95,000 or so clones, about two thirds of them appearing once. The CDR3 consists of 14 residues. V was pared by 4 bases and J by 2 bases, with 12 bases between. Germline-derived CDR1 and CDR2 are SEHNR and FQNEAQ (reference sequence). Sequencing input: pancreas tissue. The rearrangement uses TRBV7-9 and TRBJ2-7; either TRBD1 or TRBD2 may supply D (5 bases each). The sequence was collected from a male donor with IPEX syndrome. CDR3 nucleotide sequence: TGTGCCAGCAGCTGGGGGACGGTCCCCTACGAGCAGTACTTC. This codes for CASSWGTVPYEQYF.